The 5 T cell receptor beta chains reported below all come from one sample, sequenced in a study of CD8+CD57+ T cells in acquired aplastic anemia. It was patients with CD8+CD57+ cell expansion by flow cytometry who were chosen for sequencing. Genomic DNA was employed as the template in profiling TCR beta VDJ and CDR3. Via MiXCR, TCRdb re-called the reads, giving one row per CDR3 protein. The sample contains about 170,000 distinct CDR3 sequences, 40% to 55% of which appear only once. Sequenced material: sorted CD4+, CD8+, or CD8+CD57+ T cells (not recorded which) from PBMCs. The receptors originated from a human donor with aplastic anemia.

This clonotype occurred once. This CDR3 fails to terminate in the conserved phenylalanine or tryptophan, so it likely reflects a read error. The DNA is omitted, as the CDR3 cannot be located on it reliably, and the CDR3 follows TCRdb's listing. The chain has TRBV13 and TRBJ1-6; the table's TRBD1 call for D was not verified on the DNA. The CDR3 is 8 amino acids long, termini counted. From germline, CDR1 is PRHDT and CDR2 FYEKMQ (reference sequence). CDR3 sequence: CASSLPDR.

Remarks on this clonotype: A junction end diverges from the germline sequence, so it may reflect a read error. The rearrangement links TRBV10-2 to TRBJ2-5; D is ambiguous. Germline assignment: CDR1 WSHSY and CDR2 SAAADI. This CDR3 comprises 13 residues. CDR3 protein: CASSEYGQKTQYF. The CDR3 DNA reads as TGCGCCAGCAGCGAGTACGGCCAAAAGACCCAGTACTTC.

The sample holds many counts of this clonotype. The rearrangement joins TRBV7-6 to TRBJ1-1; D not resolved. This CDR3 comprises 15 residues. Deletions cut 1 base from V and 1 base from J, with 10 bases between. CDR1 and CDR2 from the germline V gene are SGHVS and FNYEAQ. CDR3 sequence (DNA): TGTGCCAGCAGCTTAGGAGCCCAGGCGAACACTGAAGCTTTCTTT. Encoded protein: CASSLGAQANTEAFF.

The chain links TRBV12-3 or TRBV12-4 to TRBJ1-2; no firm D call. Between the trimmed V and J ends, which lost 7 bases and 8 bases, there was a span of 29 bases. The CDR3 sequence is 17 residues long. CDR3 coding DNA: TGTGCCAGCACCGAACGTCGGGAGCCCCGCCCCTTCCGGGGCTACACCTTC. Translated: CASTERREPRPFRGYTF.

This clonotype has a count of ten or more. The chain has TRBV7-8 and TRBJ1-1; 7 bases map to TRBD1. The CDR3 is made up of 15 amino acids. Germline trimming cut 4 bases from V and 5 bases from J; bases unmatched to any gene: 10. CDR1 is SGHVS and CDR2 is FQNEAQ in the germline V gene. CDR3 residues: CASSSQTGLGTEAFF. The CDR3, as DNA: TGTGCCAGCAGCTCCCAGACAGGGTTAGGGACTGAAGCTTTCTTT.